A single T cell receptor beta chain is shown here with its context. Its specific antigen is unknown. Base qualities were left out, and no much larger clone turns up one base away. This sample was included in a study of cytomegalovirus exposure and HLA in healthy donors (dated by TCRdb to between 2016 and 2019). Some background on the complete study: An earlier analysis of approximately 640 of the donors reported 250 to 300 Gb of sequence data and approximately 110 million unique TCR beta sequences from 150 million to 200 million T cells. Every repertoire in the discovery cohort had been generated on one and the same sequencing platform. Alongside the repertoire data, information on donor age, sex, ethnicity and CMV serostatus was compiled. Of the roughly 400 genotyped donors, approximately 83% fell in the genetic ancestry cluster associated with self-reported Caucasian donors. Rather than drawing on any new phenotypic data, the later analysis identified candidate immune exposures from TCR beta sequences and the way those sequences occurred across donors. A later analysis re-examined previously published TCR beta repertoires from more than 600 donors and added high-resolution HLA genotyping to investigate patterns of TCR occurrence. An earlier analysis of several hundred of the donors applied high-throughput TCR beta sequencing to assess whether each TCR beta V gene segment acted as functional or pseudogenic. Besides the first cohort of around 670 subjects, a separate validation cohort made up of over 100 different subjects was used. In a later genetic analysis, genome-wide SNP genotypes for about three fifths of the roughly 670 donors were used, and that subset was treated as a discovery cohort. The aim of the study was to test whether cataloging public T cell receptors could identify signatures of past pathogen exposure. The number of donors typed differed by locus, with about 629-640 for A, B, C, DRB1 and DQB1, 522 for DQA1, 600 to 610 for DPA1, and some 440 for DPB1. About 320 gigabases of sequencing data and some 85 million unique TCR sequences were included in an early release covering 550 to 800 HLA-typed donors. The study profiled the T cell repertoires of about 720 subjects by immunosequencing and related them to cytomegalovirus serostatus. Among 300 to 500 genotyped donors of the cohort, an average of roughly 230,000 unique TCR beta nucleotide sequences was sequenced per donor, of which about 19% were non-productive. Several DR-DQ haplotypes were treated as single units for association and clustering because of strong linkage in the cohort. Both class I and class II loci were covered by HLA typing, at four-digit resolution. The study combined high-throughput TCR immunosequencing, statistical association of individual TCRs with disease status, and machine learning to predict cytomegalovirus infection status.

Libraries were made using the immunoSEQ multiplex PCR assay. For the multiplex PCR, a mixture combining 60 forward primers for TCR Vbeta segments and 13 reverse primers for TCR Jbeta segments was used. The CDR3 region of rearranged TCR beta genes was amplified from genomic DNA with a multiplex PCR assay. The amplified TCR beta libraries were sequenced on the Illumina HiSeq System as 87-base-pair reads. Regarding the original processing steps: A later analysis counted about 80 million unique TCR beta chains across the approximately 700 repertoires, and 9 million to 14 million of these chains were shared by at least two donors. Raw reads were error-corrected and collapsed into unique sequences by a nearest-neighbor algorithm in which closely related sequences were merged to remove PCR and sequencing errors. CDR3 sequences were aligned to IMGT reference sequences to assign V, D and J gene segments. Each retained sequence needed at least a six-nucleotide match to both a V gene segment and a J gene segment. Rearrangements were classified as productive when the CDR3 lacked stop codons and remained in frame with V and J, and all other rearrangements were classified as non-productive. CDR3 was defined by IMGT convention, running from the second conserved V-encoded cysteine to the conserved J-encoded phenylalanine. In an earlier analysis of more than 550 of the donors, sequences lacking an unambiguous match to a single V gene segment were excluded. In an earlier analysis of approximately 590 of the donors, a V segment was called functional when productive rearrangements were above 56.7%, and segregating when the standard deviation between donors exceeded 5%. A statistical classification framework was built for diagnosing cytomegalovirus status from the catalog of TCR beta chain sequences. A later analysis assigned V and J genes by comparing TCR nucleotide sequences with IMGT/GENE-DB human TR gene sequences. The TCRdist pipeline was used in a later analysis to assign CDR3 sequences and most-parsimonious VDJ recombination scenarios. In a later analysis, every TCR beta chain was defined by the combination of its CDR3 amino acid sequence and its V-gene family, and reads without a unique V-gene family were dropped. To address suspected cross-contamination and a sequencing artifact, a later analysis removed roughly 640 highly shared, low-generation-probability nucleotide sequences. In a later analysis, a clonal expansion index was calculated for each public chain from normalized within-repertoire ranks of inferred template counts. A later analysis computed generation probabilities with a VDJ recombination model fitted to out-of-frame rearrangements, and checked the results against IGoR. In a later analysis, hypergeometric tests were used to score TCR-TCR, TCR-HLA and TCR-CMV co-occurrence, with a repertoire-size bias correction applied to TCR pairs. False discovery rates were estimated in a later analysis by permuting HLA or CMV assignments 20 times. A later analysis grouped co-occurring TCRs with DBSCAN, adding TCRdist sequence similarity when clustering within HLA-allele-positive subsets. For co-occurrence clustering, repertoires with fewer than 30,000 or more than 120,000 public chains were excluded, along with five or six repertoires with anomalous nucleotide sharing. Imported from immuneACCESS, the table was reduced by TCRdb to in-frame sequences with V and J called. These copies leave out some clones; in studies compared against another copy, an unresolved V gene accounts for under half, and the cause of the remainder is not known. Clone size and the V and J calls come from that table; the DNA yielded D and trimming. The sample data list 190,000 or so clones, and 75% to 85% of these were observed just once. The leading ten clones occupy about 0.63% of the sample.

The cohort comprised around 700 healthy bone marrow donors. Cohort members were all nominally healthy when sampled, although unrecorded immune exposures were likely present. The donor tested CMV seronegative and was one of the 352 seronegative cohort members. A peripheral blood sample was collected from each donor, and TCR beta sequencing was performed on peripheral blood mononuclear cells. The Qiagen DNeasy Blood Extraction Kit was used to extract genomic DNA from the blood cell samples. Overall study results and their limits: In a later genetic analysis, fewer N-insertions in productive TCRs were reported among donors in an Asian-associated ancestry cluster than the roughly 710-donor mean. A further reported finding was that TCR beta sequences accurately predicted the HLA-A and HLA-B alleles for most subjects in the first cohort. In a later analysis, 16,951 TCR beta sequences were associated with specific HLA alleles at a false discovery rate of 0.05. According to the authors, the approach could potentially be generalized to other disease states and immunological phenotypes. In both the original and validation cohorts, the classifier was reported to diagnose cytomegalovirus status with high specificity and sensitivity. In vitro tests confirmed that three of the cytomegalovirus-associated TCR beta chains recognize cytomegalovirus antigens. Most CMV-associated TCR beta chains appeared to be HLA-restricted in a later analysis, and the HLA associations seemed to be driven largely by CMV exposure. Linkage disequilibrium might explain the correlated functional status among segregating V segments, but an unknown experimental factor could not be excluded. Assigning TCR associations to individual alleles was difficult when HLA alleles, especially DR and DQ, strongly co-occurred. The cohort was sequenced for TCR beta chains only, and without alpha or paired-chain data the features that could be detected were limited. In the study, approximately 160 TCR beta chains were listed as associated with cytomegalovirus. Because HLA typing was missing for some donors at each locus, association tests included only the typed subset. Presence/absence analyses assumed roughly uniform sequencing depth across donors, an assumption that may not hold. A cluster of highly shared sequence variants was judged likely to represent a technical artifact of the sequencing pipeline. Immune exposure information for the cohort was limited to CMV serostatus. In a later analysis, HLA-associated TCR beta chains were found to be more clonally expanded and to have lower generation probabilities than equally common non-associated chains. Most TCR sequences were seen in very few donors, while some public TCRs were found in many individuals. In a later analysis, the rate of TCR association differed among HLA loci, with DRB1 alleles having the most associated TCRs and HLA-C alleles having the fewest. The earlier analysis of 587 of the donors excluded approximately 17 rarely observed V segments, including chromosome 9 orphons, because counts were too low. In an earlier analysis of a few hundred of the donors, most TCR beta V segments were observed in productive rearrangements about 87% or about 30% of the time, broadly matching IMGT annotations. According to a later analysis, parvovirus B19, influenza, CMV and Epstein-Barr virus appeared linked to several top co-occurrence clusters. V-gene and J-gene trimming of TCR beta chains was associated with a missense DCLRE1C variant in a later genetic analysis, and the association was replicated in an independent cohort.

This TCR was sampled from a boy younger than 18 in good health and CMV-seronegative. Input material: PBMCs.

The CDR3: CASSPLGGEQYF. The base sequence is TGTGCCAGCAGCCCTCTAGGGGGCGAGCAGTACTTC. The chain joins TRBV9 to TRBJ2-7; the D segment could be TRBD1, given 6 matching bases. The V end loses 4 bases and the J end loses 6 bases, and a stretch of 11 bases separates them. From the cysteine through the phenylalanine, the CDR3 covers 12 amino acids. Only the CDR3 DNA stays, 36 bases, in frame from base 1. CDR1 and CDR2 are read off the germline V gene as SGDLS and YYNGEE.